The rows below give T cell receptor beta chains drawn from one sample of a study of metastatic and nonmetastatic thyroid tumors. TCRdb re-processed the PCR reads through MiXCR. The data contain tens of thousands of clones, about 20% of them singletons. Sequencing input: adjacent normal tissue. Every receptor here comes from a female donor with papillary thyroid cancer or a benign thyroid nodule (not recorded which). Some clones in this sample may be carry-over from other donors' samples. Both conserved end residues are part of each CDR3. The D gene is left open where the match is weak. Clone size, where shown, is once, few, many, or a class for clones that have expanded.

CDR3 protein,CDR3 DNA,V gene,clone size,CDR3 length,D gene,J gene
CANSRGYEAFF,TGTGCCAACAGCCGGGGGTATGAGGCTTTCTTT,TRBV12-3/TRBV12-4,.,11,.,TRBJ1-1
CASSAGCHTYNEQFF,TGTGCCAGCAGCGCGGGGTGTCATACCTACAATGAGCAGTTCTTC,TRBV6-1,few,15,.,TRBJ2-1
CASSQDRLAEYTDTQYF,TGCGCCAGCAGCCAAGATCGGCTAGCGGAGTACACAGATACGCAGTATTTT,TRBV4-1,.,17,TRBD2,TRBJ2-3
CSSRTQGTPNTQYF,TGCAGCTCTAGGACCCAGGGGACCCCCAACACACAGTACTTC,TRBV20-1,once,14,.,TRBJ2-5
CASSPSGSQQETQYF,TGTGCTAGCAGCCCCAGTGGAAGCCAGCAAGAGACCCAGTACTTC,TRBV7-7,many,15,.,TRBJ2-5
CSASLPGNAIYF,TGCAGTGCTTCGCTACCTGGAAACGCCATATATTTT,TRBV20-1,.,12,.,TRBJ1-3
CASSRDRVVGWLFF,TGTGCCAGCAGCCGGGACAGGGTGGTCGGGTGGCTGTTTTTT,TRBV7-9,once,14,TRBD1,TRBJ2-2
CASSILQETQYF,TGCGCCAGCAGCATCCTTCAAGAGACCCAGTACTTC,TRBV5-1,.,12,.,TRBJ2-5
CASSPRGQTTNEKLFF,TGTGCCAGCAGCCCCAGGGGGCAGACAACTAATGAAAAACTGTTTTTT,TRBV3-1,many,16,TRBD1,TRBJ1-4
CASSLMQNTEAFF,TGTGCCAGCAGTTTAATGCAGAACACTGAAGCTTTCTTT,TRBV12-3/TRBV12-4,many,13,.,TRBJ1-1
CASSVQFTDTQYF,TGTGCCAGCAGCGTACAGTTCACAGATACGCAGTATTTT,TRBV9,many,13,.,TRBJ2-3
CASSIGGLMGEQYF,TGTGCCAGTAGTATAGGTGGACTCATGGGCGAGCAGTACTTC,TRBV19,medium-sized,14,.,TRBJ2-7
CSVEESGGYTGELFF,TGCAGCGTTGAAGAGAGCGGGGGGTACACCGGGGAGCTGTTTTTT,TRBV29-1,many,15,TRBD2,TRBJ2-2
CASSQFTDTQYF,TGTGCCAGCAGCCAATTCACAGATACGCAGTATTTT,TRBV3-1,once,12,.,TRBJ2-3
CASSDGTGGYSNQPQHF,TGTGCCAGCAGTGACGGGACAGGGGGGTATAGCAATCAGCCCCAGCATTTT,TRBV2,many,17,TRBD1,TRBJ1-5
CASSRSGASSYEQYF,TGTGCCAGCAGTCGGTCCGGGGCTAGCTCCTACGAGCAGTACTTC,TRBV28,.,15,.,TRBJ2-7
CASRTAANEQFF,TGTGCCAGCAGGACCGCCGCCAATGAGCAGTTCTTC,TRBV12-3/TRBV12-4,.,12,.,TRBJ2-1
CASSRQGGQPQHF,TGTGCCAGCAGCAGACAGGGCGGTCAGCCCCAGCATTTT,TRBV11-1,.,13,TRBD1,TRBJ1-5
CVSSPGTGYEQYF,TGTGTCAGCAGCCCAGGAACCGGCTACGAGCAGTACTTC,TRBV7-2,.,13,.,TRBJ2-7
CASSYSHSFNSNQPQHF,TGTGCCAGCAGTTACTCGCACAGTTTCAATAGCAATCAGCCCCAGCATTTT,TRBV6-2/TRBV6-3,few,17,.,TRBJ1-5
CASSYGTSGWETQYF,TGTGCCAGCAGTTACGGGACTAGCGGTTGGGAGACCCAGTACTTC,TRBV6-2/TRBV6-3,many,15,TRBD2,TRBJ2-5
CASSARTYEQYF,TGTGCCAGCAGTGCGAGGACCTACGAGCAGTACTTC,TRBV6-1,medium-sized,12,.,TRBJ2-7
CSVASIVGLVSETPNF,TGCAGCGTTGCCAGTATCGTGGGACTAGTCTCGGAGACCCCGAACTTC,TRBV29-1,.,16,TRBD2,TRBJ2-5
CASSIWGDTEAFF,TGTGCCAGTAGTATTTGGGGGGACACTGAAGCTTTCTTT,TRBV19,few,13,.,TRBJ1-1
CASSLASGGTEAFF,TGCGCCAGCAGCTTGGCCTCCGGGGGCACTGAAGCTTTCTTT,TRBV5-1,many,14,.,TRBJ1-1
CSASRTSGNYEQYF,TGCAGTGCTTCACGGACTAGCGGGAACTACGAGCAGTACTTC,TRBV20-1,many,14,TRBD2,TRBJ2-7
CIISVTNYNEQFF,TGCATCATTAGCGTCACGAACTACAATGAGCAGTTCTTC,TRBV20-1,.,13,.,TRBJ2-1
CASMGQEAYEQYF,TGTGCCAGCATGGGACAGGAGGCCTACGAGCAGTACTTC,TRBV12-3/TRBV12-4,medium-sized,13,TRBD1,TRBJ2-7
CASSIDTGFEKLFF,TGTGCCAGTAGTATAGATACAGGGTTCGAAAAACTGTTTTTT,TRBV19,.,14,.,TRBJ1-4
CASSQEIRGYEQYF,TGCGCCAGCAGCCAAGAAATTAGGGGATACGAGCAGTACTTC,TRBV4-1,many,14,.,TRBJ2-7
CASIVYGGEGTDTQYF,TGTGCAAGCATCGTATACGGGGGAGAGGGAACAGATACGCAGTATTTT,TRBV9,.,16,.,TRBJ2-3
CASSTRQGLGEETQYF,TGTGCCAGCAGCACCCGACAGGGCTTAGGGGAAGAGACCCAGTACTTC,TRBV9,many,16,TRBD1,TRBJ2-5
CSADRLSGIETRYF,TGCAGTGCAGATAGACTTAGTGGGATAGAGACCCGGTACTTC,TRBV20-1,many,14,.,TRBJ2-5
CASSYNPPVGLAGGNEQFF,TGTGCCAGCAGCTACAATCCCCCCGTGGGACTAGCGGGAGGTAATGAGCAGTTCTTC,TRBV7-2,few,19,TRBD2,TRBJ2-1
CASSRDTTATNEKLFF,TGTGCCAGTAGTCGGGACACCACTGCAACTAATGAAAAACTGTTTTTT,TRBV19,many,16,.,TRBJ1-4
CASHRQGASGPNEQFF,TGTGCCAGCCATAGGCAGGGGGCAAGCGGTCCTAATGAGCAGTTCTTC,TRBV6-1,.,16,TRBD1,TRBJ2-1
CATLSGTVNQPQHF,TGTGCCACCCTATCCGGGACAGTTAATCAGCCCCAGCATTTT,TRBV6-1,many,14,TRBD1,TRBJ1-5
CAWSVGTGASVVHF,.,TRBV30,.,14,.,TRBJ1-6
CASSPKETQYF,TGTGCCAGCAGTCCCAAAGAGACCCAGTACTTC,TRBV6-1,.,11,.,TRBJ2-5
CASSLDWGSNEQFF,TGCGCCAGCAGCTTGGACTGGGGGTCCAACGAGCAGTTCTTC,TRBV5-1,.,14,.,TRBJ2-1
CASQTAHRPYSNQPQHF,TGTGCCAGTCAGACGGCCCACAGGCCCTATAGCAATCAGCCCCAGCATTTT,TRBV19,many,17,.,TRBJ1-5
CVSRGKNTGELFF,TGTGTCAGCCGTGGAAAGAACACCGGGGAGCTGTTTTTT,TRBV7-9,.,13,.,TRBJ2-2
CATEDPSGANVLTF,TGTGCCACCGAAGACCCCTCTGGGGCCAACGTCCTGACTTTC,TRBV3-1,many,14,.,TRBJ2-6
CASSPGTGEYGYTF,TGTGCCAGCAGCCCCGGGACAGGAGAATATGGCTACACCTTC,TRBV2,medium-sized,14,TRBD1,TRBJ1-2
CASSLVRVLNTEAFF,TGTGCCAGCAGCTTAGTGCGTGTCTTAAACACTGAAGCTTTCTTT,TRBV7-9,many,15,.,TRBJ1-1
CASSRGYVSNQPQHF,TGTGCCAGTAGTCGCGGGTATGTTAGCAATCAGCCCCAGCATTTT,TRBV19,many,15,.,TRBJ1-5
CASSQGNTEAFF,TGTGCCAGCAGCCAAGGAAACACTGAAGCTTTCTTT,TRBV3-1,many,12,.,TRBJ1-1
CASSIAANNEQFF,TGTGCCAGTAGTATAGCAGCGAACAATGAGCAGTTCTTC,TRBV19,few,13,.,TRBJ2-1
CAISESTSNTEAFF,TGTGCCATCAGTGAGTCGACCTCGAACACTGAAGCTTTCTTT,TRBV10-3,few,14,.,TRBJ1-1
CASSFGLAGGSAKNIQYF,TGTGCCAGCAGCTTCGGGCTAGCGGGAGGTTCTGCCAAAAACATTCAGTACTTC,TRBV5-4,.,18,TRBD2,TRBJ2-4
CASSSTTGHEMNTEAFF,TGTGCCAGCAGCTCCACCACGGGACACGAGATGAACACTGAAGCTTTCTTC,TRBV7-6,many,17,.,TRBJ1-1